Given below is one T cell receptor beta chain in context. The antigen is not known. This sample is drawn from a study of T cell responses to AZD1222 COVID-19 vaccine. Broader study findings: Donors were largely white British and mainly female; clonal diversity was possibly underestimated.

The CDR3 consists of 16 residues. Looked up from germline, CDR1 is LNHDA and CDR2 is SQIVND (reference sequence). J lost 0 bases, V lost 6 bases, and 4 bases had no gene match. Profiled with immunoSEQ multiplex PCR; TCRdb holds only in-frame clones, not every one. The sample has some 97,000 clones, about 90% seen once. The J gene is TRBJ2-3, the V gene TRBV19; TRBD2 matches 12 bases. This specimen consisted of peripheral blood, obtained on day 0 of MenACWY control vaccination. This clonotype was sampled from an adult in good health. CDR3 amino acids: CASRAGTSGSTDTQYF. CDR3 nucleotides: TGTGCCAGTAGGGCTGGGACTAGCGGGAGCACAGATACGCAGTATTTT.